This T cell receptor (beta chain) originates from a study of cytomegalovirus exposure and HLA in healthy donors. General study points: It was confirmed in vitro that a few of the CMV-associated chains were specific for CMV antigens. Subsequent analysis found a tendency for first-cohort TCR clusters to co-occur within the approximately 130 validation repertoires.

TCRdb's copy holds only in-frame clones and misses some; the assay was immunoSEQ multiplex PCR. This sample yields approximately 82,000 clones, of which 90% to 95% are seen a single time; 0.69% belongs to the top ten. Regarding this clone: Its specificity is unknown.

CDR3 size: 19 residues. The germline CDR1 and CDR2 sequences are LGHNT and FRNRAP. The ends were cut back, 4 bases at V and 2 bases at J, with 26 bases in the middle. The receptor comes from a woman aged 18-29 years in good health and CMV-seronegative. The chain is built from TRBV12-5 and TRBJ1-1, with D perhaps TRBD1 (5 bases). Sample: PBMCs. This chain's CDR3 is CASGWGGDGAGNVNTEAFF. The CDR3 nucleotides are TGTGCTAGTGGTTGGGGCGGGGATGGGGCAGGGAATGTTAACACTGAAGCTTTCTTT.